The clone carrying this T cell receptor (beta chain) was seen once. Its antigen remains unknown. V lost 4 bases and J 3 bases, leaving 12 bases between the germline ends. This CDR3 comprises 14 residues. CDR1 and CDR2 (germline): SNHLY, FYNNEI. The authors distributed each subset's genomic DNA evenly over several immunoSEQ plates. The authors' processing: Junction-only sequences without quality scores were provided by ImmunoSEQ, so filtering was different. The table came from immunoSEQ multiplex PCR; TCRdb's copy has only in-frame clones and leaves some out. The V and J calls and clone size come from that table; D and trimming were worked out from the DNA. The sample includes hundreds of thousands of clones, about three quarters of them seen just once. This sample stems from a study of shared clonotypes between healthy human individuals. Study-wide results and caveats: Lower generation probabilities were found for non-shared clonotypes than for those shared by all four donors. Depth of sequencing was expected to influence donor clonotype sharing.

This TCR derives from a woman aged 25 to 39 in good health. This rearrangement joins TRBV2 to TRBJ1-1; the D gene is possibly TRBD1 (6 bases). Specimen: memory CD4+ T cells sorted from blood. Stated subset: CD45RA-negative fraction. This CDR3 is CASSVLAGDTEAFF. CDR3 nucleotide sequence: TGTGCCAGCAGTGTACTGGCAGGGGACACTGAAGCTTTCTTT.